These 2 T cell receptor beta chains share one sample of origin, sequenced in a study of beta chain features in type 1 diabetes. The isolated RNA, all of it, was reverse transcribed, so expressed TCRB transcripts were what got sequenced. The repertoire was sequenced with immunoSEQ multiplex PCR; TCRdb's copy has only in-frame clones and lacks some. The sample lists 640,000 or so clones, around an eighth occurring once. Broader study findings: Shorter TCRB CDR3s, moderately but significantly so, marked every one of the four CD4+ subsets in Type 1 diabetes patients.

What these receptors recognize is not known. Sequencing was carried out using naive CD4+ T cells from blood. These receptors originate from a man between 18 and 35 years old with type 1 diabetes.

This clone was detected only a few times. This chain connects TRBV11-2 to TRBJ1-2; 9 nucleotides line up with TRBD1. With 6 bases clipped from V and 3 bases from J, the junction kept 2 bases outside the gene matches. The CDR3 is made up of 13 amino acids. Germline-derived CDR1 and CDR2 are SGHAT and FQNNGV. The CDR3 spells CASRGQGDYGYTF. DNA of the CDR3: TGTGCCAGCAGGGGACAGGGAGACTATGGCTACACCTTC. Variable domain in full (rest from reference TRBV11-2 and TRBJ1-2): EAGVAQSPRYKIIEKRQSVAFWCNPISGHATLYWYQQILGQGPKLLIQFQNNGVVDDSQLPKDRFSAERLKGVDSTLKIQPAKLEDSAVYLCASRGQGDYGYTFGSGTRLTVV.

The chain combines TRBV27 with TRBJ2-7; D might be TRBD1 (8 bases). CDR1 and CDR2 (germline): MNHEY, SMNVEV (reference sequence). This CDR3 region has 15 residues. The ends were cut back, 3 bases at V and 7 bases at J, with 19 bases in the middle. The CDR3 nucleotides read TGTGCCAGCAGTTTGGGAGCGGGGACAGGCTCAGAGCAGTACTTC. Translation gives CASSLGAGTGSEQYF.